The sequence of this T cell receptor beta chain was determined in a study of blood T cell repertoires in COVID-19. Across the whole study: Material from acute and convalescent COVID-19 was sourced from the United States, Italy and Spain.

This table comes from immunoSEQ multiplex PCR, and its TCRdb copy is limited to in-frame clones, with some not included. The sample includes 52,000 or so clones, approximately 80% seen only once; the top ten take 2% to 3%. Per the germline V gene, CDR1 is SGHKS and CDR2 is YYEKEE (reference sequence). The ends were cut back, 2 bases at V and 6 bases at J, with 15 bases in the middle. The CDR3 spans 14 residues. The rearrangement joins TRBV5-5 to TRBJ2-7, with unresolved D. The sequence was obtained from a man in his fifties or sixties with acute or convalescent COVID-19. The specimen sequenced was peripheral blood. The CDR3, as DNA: TGTGCCAGCAGCTTAATCCTACCATCGGGCGAGCAGTACTTC. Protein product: CASSLILPSGEQYF.